This T cell receptor beta chain appears in the sequencing data of a study of metastatic and nonmetastatic thyroid tumors. Study results and caveats: A significant increase in TCR beta diversity was reportedly seen in malignant thyroid tumors relative to benign nodules, in blood and tumor.

With MiXCR, TCRdb called clones anew from the PCR reads. The sample has around 12,000 clones; about 12% are singletons. This clone was recorded many times. Its antigen is not identified. All patients were untreated before thyroid surgery. Trimming removed 2 bases at V and 5 bases at J, with 3 bases between. CDR1 SGHTA and CDR2 FQGNSA come from the germline V gene. The CDR3 is made up of 11 amino acids. The sequencing sample was made of blood. The chain uses TRBV7-2 and TRBJ2-5; D gene uncertain. This TCR was recovered from a female donor with papillary thyroid cancer or a benign thyroid nodule (not recorded which). Some clones in this sample may be carry-over from other donors' samples. CDR3 coding DNA: TGTGCCAGCAGCTTATCGGAGACCCAGTACTTC. This encodes CASSLSETQYF.